This entry concerns a single TCR beta chain. No antigen is known for it. The data originate from a study of shared clonotypes between healthy human individuals. CDR1 is SGHAT and CDR2 is FQNNGV in the germline V gene. V shed 2 bases and J 6 bases; nucleotides not matched to a gene: 8. This CDR3 has 15 residues. Several immunoSEQ plates received, in even portions, the genomic DNA of each subset. Here immunoSEQ multiplex PCR was the method, and the copy in TCRdb shows in-frame clones only, minus some. This table holds over 2 million clones, 92% found once. Regarding the study as a whole: Memory subsets generally showed smaller estimated richness than naive subsets did. A handful of donors showed sharing of about 4.6% of naive CD4 clonotypes.

The sequence came from a man between 18 and 35 years old in good health. Some clones in this sample may be carry-over from other donors' samples. Sequenced sample: naive CD4+ T cells from PBMCs. Specified subset: CD45RA+ positively selected. The V and J genes are TRBV11-2 and TRBJ2-3; 7 nucleotides agree with TRBD2. In DNA form, the CDR3 reads TGTGCCAGCAGCTTAACCGTGGGAGGGTTGGATACGCAGTATTTT. Translating it yields CASSLTVGGLDTQYF.